A single sample gave rise to the 19 T cell receptor beta chains below, sequenced in a study of identical twins (dated by TCRdb to about 2016). Receptor libraries were prepared by 5' RACE. Sequencing relied on an Illumina HiSeq 2000. TCRdb trimmed public reads at Q25 via fastp, called clones via MiXCR and kept in-frame beta chains. Every distinct CDR3 protein forms one entry, paired with its most common genes and DNA. In this sample the table shows about 520,000 distinct CDR3 sequences, approximately 22% of which occur a single time. The ten largest clones capture roughly 0.9% of the sample. These same data were also listed under a study on T cells expressing NK-cell markers.

The specimen sequenced was CD4+ T cells sorted from blood. The receptors were gathered from a woman younger than 30 in good health.

This clonotype turned up a few times. The chain uses TRBV3-1 and TRBJ2-6, with 12 bases aligning to TRBD2. The CDR3 has 15 residues. Germline V gene data show CDR1 as LGHDT and CDR2 as YNNKEL (reference sequence). With V trimmed by 4 bases and J by 15 bases, 10 bases remained unmatched. Here the CDR3 reads CASSPASGGGQGLTF. CDR3 DNA: TGTGCCAGCAGCCCCGCTAGCGGGGGGGGTCAAGGCCTGACTTTC.

The V gene is TRBV20-1, the J gene TRBJ2-1, with a possible D match to TRBD2 (6 bases). This CDR3 has 14 residues. Trimming pared 1 base from V and 2 bases from J, leaving 9 bases between. The germline gives CDR1 DFQATT, CDR2 SNEGSKA (reference sequence). CDR3 nucleotide sequence: TGCAGTGCTAGAGTGGGGGGTACCTACAATGAGCAGTTCTTC. This sequence encodes CSARVGGTYNEQFF.

This clonotype has ten or more counts. The genes are TRBV20-1 and TRBJ2-5; D gene unclear. The CDR3 is made up of 13 amino acids. Germline V gene sequence: CDR1 DFQATT, CDR2 SNEGSKA (reference sequence). V gave up 2 bases and J gave up 4 bases, with 11 bases separating them. CDR3 DNA: TGCAGTGCTAGACCCCGCGGTGGAGAGACCCAGTACTTC. Translating gives CSARPRGGETQYF.

V and J are TRBV6-5 and TRBJ2-3, with a weak D call TRBD2 (5 bases). The ends were cut back, 0 bases at V and 1 base at J, with 17 bases in the middle. The V gene's germline CDR1 is MNHEY and CDR2 SVGAGI. The CDR3 is 18 amino acids. The CDR3 nucleotides are TGTGCCAGCAGTTACTCGGGAGTGTTGGCTGGACGCACAGATACGCAGTATTTT. Its translation is CASSYSGVLAGRTDTQYF.

This chain uses TRBV19 with TRBJ2-3, with a tentative D call TRBD2 (7 bases). Trimming pared 6 bases from V and 2 bases from J, leaving 15 bases between. This CDR3 is built from 15 residues. From germline, CDR1 is LNHDA and CDR2 SQIVND (reference sequence). For the CDR3, the DNA is TGTGCCAGTAGGGCGGGGGCTTTTTACACAGATACGCAGTATTTT. Its translation is CASRAGAFYTDTQYF.

The chain links TRBV5-1 to TRBJ2-2; TRBD1 matches 7 bases. The CDR3 sequence is 15 residues long. V lost 4 bases to trimming and J lost 3 bases; unmatched junction nucleotides: 6. Germline assignment: CDR1 SGHRS and CDR2 YFSETQ. The CDR3 sequence: CASSRGTADTGELFF. In DNA, the CDR3 is TGCGCCAGCAGCCGAGGGACAGCCGACACCGGGGAGCTGTTTTTT.

This clonotype has only a few counts. The gene calls are TRBV7-3 and TRBJ2-1, with 7 bases matching TRBD1. CDR1 and CDR2 from the germline V gene are SGHTA and FQGTGA. V trimming: 5 bases; J trimming: 4 bases; junction bases outside the gene matches: 2. The CDR3 runs 13 residues. The CDR3 sequence is CASSPTGYNEQFF. The CDR3 region has the DNA TGTGCCAGCAGCCCGACAGGGTACAATGAGCAGTTCTTC.

This clonotype has more than one count but fewer than ten. V usage is TRBV29-1 and J usage is TRBJ2-4, with D hard to call. This CDR3 region has 13 residues. Germline V gives CDR1 SQVTM, CDR2 ANQGSEA. V dropped 2 bases and J dropped 0 bases, with 5 bases sitting between them. DNA for the CDR3: TGCAGCGTTGAAAGGTTAGCCAAAAACATTCAGTACTTC. Amino acids: CSVERLAKNIQYF.

This clonotype was seen once. This rearrangement joins TRBV20-1 to TRBJ2-1; 13 nucleotides agree with TRBD2. With V trimmed by 6 bases and J by 0 bases, 11 bases remained unmatched. The CDR3 length is 18 residues. Germline values: CDR1 DFQATT, CDR2 SNEGSKA (reference sequence). CDR3 amino acids: CSARPGLAGRSSYNEQFF. In DNA, the CDR3 is TGCAGTGCCCGACCGGGACTAGCGGGGCGTAGCTCCTACAATGAGCAGTTCTTC.

V and J are TRBV7-2 and TRBJ1-1; D call uncertain. Germline-derived CDR1 and CDR2 are SGHTA and FQGNSA. The CDR3 has 11 amino acids. V was pared by 11 bases and J by 5 bases, with 12 bases between. The CDR3 DNA reads TGTGCCGGGAGATGGGATACTGAAGCTTTCTTT. Protein: CAGRWDTEAFF.

V usage is TRBV7-9 and J usage is TRBJ2-1, with TRBD2 matching 10 bases. CDR1 is SEHNR, CDR2 FQNEAQ, per germline (reference sequence). This CDR3 region has 16 residues. V lost 5 bases, J lost 4 bases, and 8 bases stayed unmatched. CDR3 residues: CASSRSSAGGYNEQFF. The CDR3 DNA follows: TGTGCCAGCAGCCGATCGTCAGCGGGAGGGTACAATGAGCAGTTCTTC.

This clonotype was counted a few times. The chain combines TRBV5-5 with TRBJ1-2; 7 positions agree with TRBD1. This CDR3 comprises 13 residues. The J segment lost 8 bases and the V segment lost 3 bases, leaving 7 bases of the junction unmatched. Germline CDR1 reads SGHKS; CDR2 reads YYEKEE (reference sequence). For the CDR3, the DNA is TGTGCCAGCAGCTCCGGACAGGAAGGGGGCTACACCTTC. Translation gives CASSSGQEGGYTF. Together with reference TRBV5-5 and TRBJ1-2, the CDR3 gives the full variable domain: DAGVTQSPTHLIKTRGQQVTLRCSPISGHKSVSWYQQVLGQGPQFIFQYYEKEERGRGNFPDRFSARQFPNYSSELNVNALLLGDSALYLCASSSGQEGGYTFGSGTRLTVV.

The table lists this clonotype with many counts. This sequence joins TRBV29-1 and TRBJ1-3, with 7 nucleotides matching TRBD1. This CDR3 contains 15 residues. Germline V gives CDR1 SQVTM, CDR2 ANQGSEA. The ends lost 2 bases at V and 6 bases at J; junction bases unmatched: 10. The chain's CDR3 is CSVETSRGRENTIYF. CDR3 in DNA: TGCAGCGTTGAAACTTCAAGGGGGCGAGAAAACACCATATATTTT.

This clonotype was counted between two and nine times. This chain uses TRBV10-3 with TRBJ2-1, with unresolved D. CDR1 is ENHRY, CDR2 SYGVKD, per germline. The V gene lost 7 bases and the J gene lost 8 bases, with 15 bases spanning the gap. The CDR3 runs 13 residues. CDR3 sequence: CAIKGSSMDEQFF. Here the CDR3 DNA reads TGTGCCATCAAGGGTTCGTCTATGGATGAGCAGTTCTTC.

This chain links TRBV7-8 with TRBJ2-5; D perhaps matches TRBD1 (5 bases). The ends were cut back, 11 bases at V and 1 base at J, with 14 bases in the middle. The CDR3 runs 13 residues. Per germline, CDR1 SGHVS and CDR2 FQNEAQ. CDR3 DNA: TGTGCCGGAGCAGGGCGATTCCAAGAGACCCAGTACTTC. It translates to CAGAGRFQETQYF.

This clonotype was seen only a few times. The rearrangement links TRBV9 to TRBJ2-1; 9 bases align to TRBD2. CDR1 is SGDLS and CDR2 is YYNGEE in the germline V gene. The CDR3 is 16 amino acids. V was clipped by 0 bases and J by 4 bases; unmatched bases: 5. The CDR3 reads CASSVVGTSRYNEQFF. DNA of the CDR3: TGTGCCAGCAGCGTAGTAGGGACTAGCAGGTACAATGAGCAGTTCTTC.

This clonotype was found a few times. The V call is TRBV6-1, the J call TRBJ2-1; 12 bases are shared with TRBD1. Per germline, CDR1 MNHNS and CDR2 SASEGT. The trim removed 6 bases at V and 8 bases at J, leaving 11 bases unmatched. This CDR3 is 16 amino acids long. Written as DNA, the CDR3 is TGTGCCAGCAGCCTGAACCGGGACAGGGGGCCGGATGAGCAGTTCTTC. Translated, it gives CASSLNRDRGPDEQFF.

The chain links TRBV5-5 to TRBJ1-6; D not resolved. The CDR3 runs to 14 residues. V was trimmed by 0 bases and J by 9 bases, leaving 10 bases between them. Germline V CDR1 and CDR2: SGHKS, YYEKEE (reference sequence). The CDR3 DNA is TGTGCCAGCAGCTTGGAGGCCGGCGGTTCACCCCTCCACTTT. Its translation: CASSLEAGGSPLHF.

On this clonotype: Since the CDR3 does not end with the conserved phenylalanine or tryptophan, this likely comes from a read error. This sequence joins TRBV20-1 and TRBJ2-1, with unresolved D. From germline, CDR1 is DFQATT and CDR2 SNEGSKA (reference sequence). Trimming removed 6 bases from V and 4 bases from J, with 13 bases in between. CDR3 length: 13 residues. As DNA, the CDR3 is TGCAGTGCCTACCCGGGCTTTTACAATGAGCAGTTCTTA. Translated, it gives CSAYPGFYNEQFL.